This T cell receptor beta chain came from a study of blood T cell repertoires in COVID-19. Data came from immunoSEQ multiplex PCR; TCRdb stores just in-frame clones and leaves some out. The sample has 300,000 to 450,000 clones, roughly 91% seen once. The CDR3 is made up of 15 amino acids. V gave up 2 bases and J gave up 7 bases; unmatched junction bases: 8. Germline V gives CDR1 LNHNV, CDR2 YYDKDF (reference sequence). The source of this sequence is a woman aged 18 to 35 who had recovered from COVID-19. The chain carries TRBV15 and TRBJ1-5, with 7 positions matching TRBD1. The sample was PBMCs or T cells enriched from blood (not recorded which). The CDR3 coding sequence is TGTGCCACCAGCAGATATAGACAGGGCGGACAGCCCCAGCATTTT. Translated, it gives CATSRYRQGGQPQHF. The whole variable domain, filled in from reference TRBV15 and TRBJ1-5, reads DAMVIQNPRYQVTQFGKPVTLSCSQTLNHNVMYWYQQKSSQAPKLLFHYYDKDFNNEADTPDNFQSRRPNTSFCFLDIRSPGLGDTAMYLCATSRYRQGGQPQHFGDGTRLSIL.